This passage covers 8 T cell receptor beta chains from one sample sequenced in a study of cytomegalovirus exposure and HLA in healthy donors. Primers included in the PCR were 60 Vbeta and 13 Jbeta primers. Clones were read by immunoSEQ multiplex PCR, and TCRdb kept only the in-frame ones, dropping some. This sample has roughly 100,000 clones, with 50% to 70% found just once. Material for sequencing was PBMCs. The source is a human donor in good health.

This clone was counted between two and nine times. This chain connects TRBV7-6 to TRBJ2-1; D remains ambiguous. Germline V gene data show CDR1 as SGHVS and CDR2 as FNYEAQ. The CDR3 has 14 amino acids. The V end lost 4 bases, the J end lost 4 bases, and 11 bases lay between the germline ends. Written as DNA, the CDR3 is TGTGCCAGCAGCTGGAAACCGGAGTACAATGAGCAGTTCTTC. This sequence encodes CASSWKPEYNEQFF.

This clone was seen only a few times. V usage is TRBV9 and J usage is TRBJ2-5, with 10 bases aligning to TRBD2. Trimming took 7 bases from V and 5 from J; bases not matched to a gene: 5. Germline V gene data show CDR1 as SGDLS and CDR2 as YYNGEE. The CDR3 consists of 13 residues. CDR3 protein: CASGSGRGETQYF. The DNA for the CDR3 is TGTGCCAGCGGCAGCGGGAGGGGGGAGACCCAGTACTTC.

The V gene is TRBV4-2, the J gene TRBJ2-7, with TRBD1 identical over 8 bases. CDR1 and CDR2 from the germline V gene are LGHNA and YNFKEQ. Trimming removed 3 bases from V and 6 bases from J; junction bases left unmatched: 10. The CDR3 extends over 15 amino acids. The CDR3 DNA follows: TGTGCCAGCAGCCATTCCGGGACAGGAGGCCTCGAGCAGTACTTC. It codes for CASSHSGTGGLEQYF.

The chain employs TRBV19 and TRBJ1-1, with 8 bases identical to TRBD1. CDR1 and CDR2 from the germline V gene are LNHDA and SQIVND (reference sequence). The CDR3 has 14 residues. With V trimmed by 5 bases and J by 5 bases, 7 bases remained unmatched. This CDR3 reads CASSLGQGGTEAFF. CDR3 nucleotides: TGTGCCAGTAGTCTAGGACAGGGTGGGACTGAAGCTTTCTTT.

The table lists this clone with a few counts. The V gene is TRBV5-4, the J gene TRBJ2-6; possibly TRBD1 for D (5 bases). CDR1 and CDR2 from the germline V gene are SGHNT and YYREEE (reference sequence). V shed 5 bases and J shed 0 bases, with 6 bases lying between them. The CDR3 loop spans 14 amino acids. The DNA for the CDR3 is TGTGCCAGCAGACAGGTCTCTGGGGCCAACGTCCTGACTTTC. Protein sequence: CASRQVSGANVLTF.

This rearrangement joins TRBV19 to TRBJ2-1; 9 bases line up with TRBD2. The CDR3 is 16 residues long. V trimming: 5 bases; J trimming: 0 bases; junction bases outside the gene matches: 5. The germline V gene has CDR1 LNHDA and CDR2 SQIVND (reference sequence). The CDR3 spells CASSASGASSYNEQFF. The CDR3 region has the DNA TGTGCCAGTAGTGCTAGCGGGGCAAGCTCCTACAATGAGCAGTTCTTC.

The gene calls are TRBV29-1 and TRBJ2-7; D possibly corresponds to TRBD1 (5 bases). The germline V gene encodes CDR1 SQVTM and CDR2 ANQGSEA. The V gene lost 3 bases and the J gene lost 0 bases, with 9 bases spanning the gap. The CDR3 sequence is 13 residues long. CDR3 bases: TGCAGCGTTGAGTTGACAGACTCCTACGAGCAGTACTTC. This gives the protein CSVELTDSYEQYF.

CDR3: CASSPQGLSPQGGTF. The CDR3 DNA is TGTGCCAGCAGTCCACAGGGTCTTTCACCTCAGGGCGGGACCTTC. The chain employs TRBV6-6 and TRBJ1-2; weak D call: TRBD1 (6 bases). The CDR3 extends over 15 amino acids. V was pared by 5 bases and J by 14 bases, with 27 bases between. Germline CDR1 reads MNHNY; CDR2 reads SVGAGI (reference sequence).